This T cell receptor beta chain is from a study of T cell repertoires in cytomegalovirus infection. Study-wide background: From public TCR beta signatures came an indication of both CMV infection and matching HLA type.

TCRdb re-derived calls from the reads in MiXCR, one entry per CDR3 protein. The sample includes 200,000 to 250,000 distinct CDR3 sequences, 6.5% seen only once; the top ten take 5.5% to 8%. This clonotype was recorded at least ten times. Germline loops: CDR1 MDHEN, CDR2 SYDVKM. Between the trimmed V and J ends, which lost 6 bases and 5 bases, there was a span of 10 bases. The CDR3 consists of 12 residues. The sample taken for sequencing was PBMCs. The rearrangement joins TRBV28 to TRBJ1-1; no reliable D call. The TCR comes from a human donor in good health (CMV status not recorded). Some clones in this sample may be carry-over from other donors' samples. The CDR3 region is CASRSGRTEAFF. The CDR3 coding sequence is TGTGCCAGCAGGTCGGGTCGAACTGAAGCTTTCTTT.